This T cell receptor beta chain originates from a study of T cell repertoires in cytomegalovirus infection. Study-level results: HLA-C-restricted CMV clonotypes gave the most frequent clonotype in two of eight donors.

This clonotype was counted many times. Its antigen is unidentified. The V and J ends lost 3 bases and 0 bases respectively, with 15 bases between them. The CDR3 is made up of 18 amino acids. Per the germline V gene, CDR1 is SGHTA and CDR2 is FQGNSA. TCRdb called the reads again in MiXCR, with one record for every CDR3 protein. Seen here are over 300,000 distinct CDR3 sequences, around 9.5% observed once, and the top ten hold 3.5% to 4.5%. The sequence was obtained from a human donor in good health (CMV status not recorded). Some clones in this sample may be carry-over from other donors' samples. The rearrangement joins TRBV7-2 to TRBJ2-6; tentatively, D is TRBD2 (5 bases). Sequences were obtained from PBMCs. The CDR3 nucleotides read TGTGCCAGCAGCTTTTCGGACTTGTTGGCCTCTGGGGCCAACGTCCTGACTTTC. This encodes CASSFSDLLASGANVLTF.